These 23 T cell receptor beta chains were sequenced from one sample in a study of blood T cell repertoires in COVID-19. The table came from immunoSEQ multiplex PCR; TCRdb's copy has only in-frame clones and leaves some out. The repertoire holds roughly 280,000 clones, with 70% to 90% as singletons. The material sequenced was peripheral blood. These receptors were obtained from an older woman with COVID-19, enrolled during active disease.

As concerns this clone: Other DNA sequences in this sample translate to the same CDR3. The CDR3 region has the DNA TGTGCCAGCAGTCTCTTGGCGGGAGCGTACAATGAGCAGTTCTTC. Translated: CASSLLAGAYNEQFF. This rearrangement joins TRBV11-3 to TRBJ2-1; 7 bases align to TRBD2. V gave up 6 bases and J gave up 4 bases; unmatched junction bases: 9. Germline values: CDR1 SGHNT, CDR2 YENEEA. CDR3 length equals 15 residues.

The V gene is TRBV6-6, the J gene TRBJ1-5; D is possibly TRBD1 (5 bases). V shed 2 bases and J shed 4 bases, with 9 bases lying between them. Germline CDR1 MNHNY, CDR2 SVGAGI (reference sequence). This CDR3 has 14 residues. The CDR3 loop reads CASSYVDTNQPQHF. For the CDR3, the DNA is TGTGCCAGCAGTTACGTGGACACTAATCAGCCCCAGCATTTT.

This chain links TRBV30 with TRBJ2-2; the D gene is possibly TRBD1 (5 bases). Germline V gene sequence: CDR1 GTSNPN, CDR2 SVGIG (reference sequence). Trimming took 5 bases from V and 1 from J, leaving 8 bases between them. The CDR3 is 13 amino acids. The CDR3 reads CAWGTGNTGELFF. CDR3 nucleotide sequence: TGTGCCTGGGGAACAGGGAACACCGGGGAGCTGTTTTTT.

CDR3 DNA sequence: TGTGCCAGCAACACGCGATCTACAGGGGGCAGGGGCACTGAAGCTTTCTTT. Its translation is CASNTRSTGGRGTEAFF. The chain employs TRBV28 and TRBJ1-1, with TRBD1 identical over 9 bases. The CDR3 has 17 amino acids. Trimming at V came to 7 bases and at J to 4 bases, leaving 16 bases not matched to a gene. Germline CDR1 MDHEN, CDR2 SYDVKM. The full variable domain, in which reference TRBV28 and TRBJ1-1 provide the parts outside the CDR3, is DVKVTQSSRYLVKRTGEKVFLECVQDMDHENMFWYRQDPGLGLRLIYFSYDVKMKEKGDIPEGYSVSREKKERFSLILESASTNQTSMYLCASNTRSTGGRGTEAFFGQGTRLTVV.

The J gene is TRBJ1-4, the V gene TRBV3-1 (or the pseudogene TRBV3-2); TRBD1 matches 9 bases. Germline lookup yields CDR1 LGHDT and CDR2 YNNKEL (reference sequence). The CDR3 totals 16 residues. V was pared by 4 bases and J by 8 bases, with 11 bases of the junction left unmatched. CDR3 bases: TGTGCCAGCAGCCGAAGGTCCGGGACAGGGTTAGAAAAACTGTTTTTT. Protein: CASSRRSGTGLEKLFF.

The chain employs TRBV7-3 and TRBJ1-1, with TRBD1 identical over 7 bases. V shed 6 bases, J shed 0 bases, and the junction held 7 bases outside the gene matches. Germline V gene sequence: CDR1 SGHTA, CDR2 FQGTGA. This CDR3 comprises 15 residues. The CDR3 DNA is TGTGCCAGCAGTCCACAGGGGCTCCTGAACACTGAAGCTTTCTTT. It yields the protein CASSPQGLLNTEAFF.

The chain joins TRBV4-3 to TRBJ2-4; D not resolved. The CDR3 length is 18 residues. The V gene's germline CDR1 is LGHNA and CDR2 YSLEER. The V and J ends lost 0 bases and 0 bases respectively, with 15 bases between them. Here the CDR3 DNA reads TGCGCCAGCAGCCAAGACGCTGGTCAGATTCTAGCCAAAAACATTCAGTACTTC. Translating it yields CASSQDAGQILAKNIQYF.

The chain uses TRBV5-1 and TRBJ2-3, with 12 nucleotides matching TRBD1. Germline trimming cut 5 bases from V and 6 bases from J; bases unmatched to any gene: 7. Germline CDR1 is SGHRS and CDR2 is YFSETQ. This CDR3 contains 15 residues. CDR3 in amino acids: CASRDGTGGRDTQYF. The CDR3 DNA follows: TGCGCCAGCAGAGACGGGACAGGGGGCCGCGATACGCAGTATTTT.

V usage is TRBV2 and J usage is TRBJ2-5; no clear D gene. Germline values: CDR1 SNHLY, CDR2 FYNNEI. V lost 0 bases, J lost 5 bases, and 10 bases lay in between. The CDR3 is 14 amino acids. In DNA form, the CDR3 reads TGTGCCAGCAGTGAAGCGCGTCAATTTGAGACCCAGTACTTC. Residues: CASSEARQFETQYF.

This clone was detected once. The CDR3 DNA reads as TGTGCCAGTAGTAACCCCCATGGAAAAGAGGGTGAAAAACTGTTTTTT. Protein: CASSNPHGKEGEKLFF. V gene TRBV19 combines with J gene TRBJ1-4; no definite D call. CDR3 size: 16 residues. Germline-derived CDR1 and CDR2 are LNHDA and SQIVND (reference sequence). Between the trimmed V and J ends, which lost 4 bases and 7 bases, there was a span of 19 bases. The full variable domain, rest sourced from reference TRBV19 and TRBJ1-4, is DGGITQSPKYLFRKEGQNVTLSCEQNLNHDAMYWYRQDPGQGLRLIYYSQIVNDFQKGDIAEGYSVSREKKESFPLTVTSAQKNPTAFYLCASSNPHGKEGEKLFFGSGTQLSVL.

CDR3 sequence: CASSMIGGLGSYNEQFF. In nucleotides, the CDR3 is TGTGCCAGTAGTATGATTGGAGGGCTGGGCTCCTACAATGAGCAGTTCTTC. This chain uses TRBV19 with TRBJ2-1, with D possibly being TRBD2 (6 bases). Trimming removed 3 bases from V and 0 bases from J, with 15 bases in between. This CDR3 contains 17 residues. Germline lookup yields CDR1 LNHDA and CDR2 SQIVND (reference sequence). The full variable domain, rest sourced from reference TRBV19 and TRBJ2-1, is DGGITQSPKYLFRKEGQNVTLSCEQNLNHDAMYWYRQDPGQGLRLIYYSQIVNDFQKGDIAEGYSVSREKKESFPLTVTSAQKNPTAFYLCASSMIGGLGSYNEQFFGPGTRLTVL.

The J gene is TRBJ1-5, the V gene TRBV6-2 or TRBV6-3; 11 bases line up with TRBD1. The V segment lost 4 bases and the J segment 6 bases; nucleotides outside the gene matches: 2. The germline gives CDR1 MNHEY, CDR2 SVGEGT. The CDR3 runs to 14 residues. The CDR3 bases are TGTGCCAGCAGTTGGACAGGGGGCGGTCAGCCCCAGCATTTT. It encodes CASSWTGGGQPQHF.

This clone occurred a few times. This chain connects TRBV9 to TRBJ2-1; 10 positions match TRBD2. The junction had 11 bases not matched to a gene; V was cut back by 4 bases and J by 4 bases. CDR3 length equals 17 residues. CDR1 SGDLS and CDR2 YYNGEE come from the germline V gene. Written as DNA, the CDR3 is TGTGCCAGCAGCTCGGGACTAGCGCGACTGCGTTACAATGAGCAGTTCTTC. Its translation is CASSSGLARLRYNEQFF.

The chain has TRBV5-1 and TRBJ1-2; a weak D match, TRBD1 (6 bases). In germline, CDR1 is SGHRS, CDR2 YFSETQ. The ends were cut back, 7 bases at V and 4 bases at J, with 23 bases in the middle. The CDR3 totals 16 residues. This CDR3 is CASSPGGGRLAYGYTF. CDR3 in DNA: TGCGCCAGCTCACCCGGCGGGGGGCGTCTTGCCTATGGCTACACCTTC.

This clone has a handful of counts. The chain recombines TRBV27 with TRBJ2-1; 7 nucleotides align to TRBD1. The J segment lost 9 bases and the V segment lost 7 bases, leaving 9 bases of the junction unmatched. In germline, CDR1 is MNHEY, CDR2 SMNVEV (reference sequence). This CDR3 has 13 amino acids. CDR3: CASKGAGLGEQFF. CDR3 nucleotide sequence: TGTGCCAGCAAGGGGGCCGGCCTGGGTGAGCAGTTCTTC.

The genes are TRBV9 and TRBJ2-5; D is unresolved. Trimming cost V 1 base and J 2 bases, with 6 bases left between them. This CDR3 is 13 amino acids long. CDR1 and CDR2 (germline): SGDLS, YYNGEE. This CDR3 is CASSVFSQETQYF. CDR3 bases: TGTGCCAGCAGCGTATTCAGTCAAGAGACCCAGTACTTC. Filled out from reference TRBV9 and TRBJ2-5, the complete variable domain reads DSGVTQTPKHLITATGQRVTLRCSPRSGDLSVYWYQQSLDQGLQFLIQYYNGEERAKGNILERFSAQQFPDLHSELNLSSLELGDSALYFCASSVFSQETQYFGPGTRLLVL.

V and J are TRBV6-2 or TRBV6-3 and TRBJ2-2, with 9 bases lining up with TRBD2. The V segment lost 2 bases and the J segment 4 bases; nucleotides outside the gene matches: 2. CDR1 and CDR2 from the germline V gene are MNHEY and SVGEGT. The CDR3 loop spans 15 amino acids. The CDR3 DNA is TGTGCCAGCAGTTACATAGCGGGAGCCACCGGGGAGCTGTTTTTT. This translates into CASSYIAGATGELFF.

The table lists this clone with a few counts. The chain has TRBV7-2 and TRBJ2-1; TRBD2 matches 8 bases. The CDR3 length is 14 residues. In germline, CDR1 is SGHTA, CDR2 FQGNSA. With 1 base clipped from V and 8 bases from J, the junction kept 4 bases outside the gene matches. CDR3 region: CASSLELAVDEQFF. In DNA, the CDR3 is TGTGCCAGCAGCTTAGAACTAGCGGTCGATGAGCAGTTCTTC. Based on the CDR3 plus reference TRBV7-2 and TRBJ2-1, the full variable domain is GAGVSQSPSNKVTEKGKDVELRCDPISGHTALYWYRQSLGQGLEFLIYFQGNSAPDKSGLPSDRFSAERTGGSVSTLTIQRTQQEDSAVYLCASSLELAVDEQFFGPGTRLTVL.

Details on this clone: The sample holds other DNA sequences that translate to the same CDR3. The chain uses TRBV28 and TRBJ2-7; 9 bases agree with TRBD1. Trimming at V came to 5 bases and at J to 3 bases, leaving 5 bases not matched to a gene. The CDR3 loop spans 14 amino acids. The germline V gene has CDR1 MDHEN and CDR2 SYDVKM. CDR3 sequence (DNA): TGTGCCAGCAGTCTCGGACAGGGGCGCTACGAGCAGTACTTC. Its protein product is CASSLGQGRYEQYF.

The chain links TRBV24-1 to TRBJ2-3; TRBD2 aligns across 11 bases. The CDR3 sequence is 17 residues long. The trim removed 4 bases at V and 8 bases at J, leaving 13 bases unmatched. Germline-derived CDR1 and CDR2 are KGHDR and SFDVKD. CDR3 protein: CATSDRGTSGPPGTQYF. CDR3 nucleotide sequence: TGTGCCACCAGTGACCGAGGGACTAGCGGTCCCCCAGGTACGCAGTATTTT.

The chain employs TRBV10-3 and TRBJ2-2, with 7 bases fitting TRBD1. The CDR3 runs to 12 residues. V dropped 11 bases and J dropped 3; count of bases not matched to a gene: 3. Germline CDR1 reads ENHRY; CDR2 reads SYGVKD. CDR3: CAATGDTGELFF. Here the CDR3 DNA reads TGTGCCGCCACAGGGGACACCGGGGAGCTGTTTTTT.

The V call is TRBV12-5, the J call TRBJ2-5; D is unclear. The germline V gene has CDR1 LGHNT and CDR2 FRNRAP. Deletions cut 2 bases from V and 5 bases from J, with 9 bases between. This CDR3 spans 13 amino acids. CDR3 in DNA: TGTGCTAGTGGTTTGTCGGGTCAGGAGACCCAGTACTTC. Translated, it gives CASGLSGQETQYF.

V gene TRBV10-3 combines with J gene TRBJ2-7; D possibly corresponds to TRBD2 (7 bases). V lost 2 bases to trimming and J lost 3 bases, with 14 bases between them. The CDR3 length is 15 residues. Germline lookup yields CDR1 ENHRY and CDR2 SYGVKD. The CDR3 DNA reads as TGTGCCATCAGTGAGACTGGGGGAGGGGGCTACGAGCAGTACTTC. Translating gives CAISETGGGGYEQYF.